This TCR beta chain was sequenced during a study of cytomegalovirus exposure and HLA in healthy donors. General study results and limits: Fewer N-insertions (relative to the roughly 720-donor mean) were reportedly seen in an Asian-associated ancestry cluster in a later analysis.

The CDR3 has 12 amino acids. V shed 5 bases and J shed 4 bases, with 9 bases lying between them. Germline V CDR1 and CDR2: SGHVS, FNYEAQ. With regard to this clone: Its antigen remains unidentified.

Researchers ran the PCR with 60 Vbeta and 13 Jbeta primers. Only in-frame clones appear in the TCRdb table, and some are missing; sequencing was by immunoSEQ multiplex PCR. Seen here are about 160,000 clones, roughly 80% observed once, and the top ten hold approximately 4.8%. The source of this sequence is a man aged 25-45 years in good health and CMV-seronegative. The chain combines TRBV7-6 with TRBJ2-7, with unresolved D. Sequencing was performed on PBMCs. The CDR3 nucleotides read TGTGCCAGCAGCCCAGGATTGTACGAGCAGTACTTC. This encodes CASSPGLYEQYF.